This paragraph reports one T cell receptor (beta chain). It is unclear where the CDR3 begins or ends on the DNA, so no DNA is shown, and the CDR3 is as TCRdb lists it. Generated by immunoSEQ multiplex PCR, the TCRdb table keeps only in-frame clones and is missing some. The top ten hold roughly 4% of the sample, which has 46,000 or so clones, over 85% seen once. The entry originates in a study of T cell changes during pregnancy in multiple sclerosis. Germline V gives CDR1 MDHEN, CDR2 SYDVKM. The CDR3 totals 15 residues, both ends included. The chain links TRBV28 to TRBJ1-2; TRBD1 is the table's D call and was not checked against the DNA. The material was CD8+ T cells from peripheral blood mononuclear cells, obtained after pregnancy. The sequence was obtained from a female donor with multiple sclerosis, enrolled in a pregnancy study. The CDR3 protein is CASSPVGQGAPLGTF.